The T cell receptor beta chain under discussion was sequenced for a study of T cells in Graves' hyperthyroidism and ophthalmopathy. Notes on the study in general: Peripheral blood also featured most of the thyroid clonotypes expanded above 0.001.

This CDR3 is 15 amino acids long. V was cut by 6 bases and J by 1 base, with 15 bases left in between. The germline gives CDR1 DFQATT, CDR2 SNEGSKA (reference sequence). RNA transcripts gave rise to amplified TCR beta CDR3 regions. A set of HTBI primers served as the primers for a first-round RT-PCR of the TCR CDR3. TCRdb re-called the multiplex PCR reads with MiXCR, one entry per CDR3 protein. The table lists roughly 570,000 distinct CDR3 sequences, about half of them singletons. For this clonotype: The antigen remains unidentified.

Exclusions: uncontrolled infection, other autoimmune disease, pregnancy, lactation. The specimen sequenced was peripheral blood or thyroid tissue (not recorded which). The chain carries TRBV20-1 and TRBJ1-4; D not resolved. This receptor was taken from an adult woman with Graves' disease, either hyperthyroidism or ophthalmopathy (not recorded which). This CDR3 reads CSASSQGLTNEKLFF. The CDR3, as DNA: TGCAGTGCCAGCTCCCAAGGGCTAACTAATGAAAAACTGTTTTTT.